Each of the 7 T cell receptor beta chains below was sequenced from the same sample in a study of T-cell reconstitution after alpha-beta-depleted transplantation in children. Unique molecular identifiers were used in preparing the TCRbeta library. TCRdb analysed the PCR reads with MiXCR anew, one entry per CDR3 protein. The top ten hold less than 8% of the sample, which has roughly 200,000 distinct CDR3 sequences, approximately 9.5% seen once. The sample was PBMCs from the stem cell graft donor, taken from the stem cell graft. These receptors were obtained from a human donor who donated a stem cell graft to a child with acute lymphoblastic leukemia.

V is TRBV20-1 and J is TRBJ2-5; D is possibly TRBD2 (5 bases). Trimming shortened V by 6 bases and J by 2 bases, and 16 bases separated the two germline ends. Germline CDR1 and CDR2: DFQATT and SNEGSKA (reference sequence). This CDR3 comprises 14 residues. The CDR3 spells CSARIPREQETQYF. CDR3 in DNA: TGCAGTGCACGAATCCCTAGGGAGCAAGAGACCCAGTACTTC.

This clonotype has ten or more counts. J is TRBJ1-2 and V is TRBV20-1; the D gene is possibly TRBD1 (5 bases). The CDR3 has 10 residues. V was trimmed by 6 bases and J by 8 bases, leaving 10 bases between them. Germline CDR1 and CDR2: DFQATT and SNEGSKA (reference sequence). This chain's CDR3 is CSAGAGGYTF. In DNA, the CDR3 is TGCAGTGCAGGGGCAGGCGGCTACACCTTC.

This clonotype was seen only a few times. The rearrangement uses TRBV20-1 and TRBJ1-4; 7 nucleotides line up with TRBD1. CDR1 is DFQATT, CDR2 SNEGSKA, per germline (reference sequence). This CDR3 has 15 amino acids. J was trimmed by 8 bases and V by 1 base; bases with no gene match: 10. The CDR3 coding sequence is TGCAGTGCTAGAGCTTGGGACAGAGAACCGGAAAAACTGTTTTTT. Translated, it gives CSARAWDREPEKLFF.

The CDR3 nucleotides read TGTGCCAGCAGCTTGAACGGGGTCAATGAGCAGTTCTTC. Amino acid sequence: CASSLNGVNEQFF. The chain has TRBV5-4 and TRBJ2-1; D is perhaps TRBD2 (5 bases). CDR1 and CDR2 from the germline V gene are SGHNT and YYREEE (reference sequence). The CDR3 extends over 13 amino acids. V shed 1 base and J shed 6 bases, with 8 bases lying between them.

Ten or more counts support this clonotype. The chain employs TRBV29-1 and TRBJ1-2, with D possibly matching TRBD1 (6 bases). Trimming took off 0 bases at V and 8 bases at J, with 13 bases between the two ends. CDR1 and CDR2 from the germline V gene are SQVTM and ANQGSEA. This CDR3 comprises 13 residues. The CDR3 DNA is TGCAGCGTTGAAGACAGACAGGCTGGCGGCTACACCTTC. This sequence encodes CSVEDRQAGGYTF. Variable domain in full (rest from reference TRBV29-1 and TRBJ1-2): SAVISQKPSRDICQRGTSLTIQCQVDSQVTMMFWYRQQPGQSLTLIATANQGSEATYESGFVIDKFPISRPNLTFSTLTVSNMSPEDSSIYLCSVEDRQAGGYTFGSGTRLTVV.

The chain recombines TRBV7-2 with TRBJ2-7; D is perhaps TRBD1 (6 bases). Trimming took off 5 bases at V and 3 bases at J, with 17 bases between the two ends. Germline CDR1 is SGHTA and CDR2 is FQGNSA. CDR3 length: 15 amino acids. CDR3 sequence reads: CASSEDSLGFYEQYF. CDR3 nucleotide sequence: TGTGCCAGCAGCGAGGACAGCCTTGGTTTCTACGAGCAGTACTTC. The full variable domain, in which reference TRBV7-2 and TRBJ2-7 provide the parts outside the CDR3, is GAGVSQSPSNKVTEKGKDVELRCDPISGHTALYWYRQSLGQGLEFLIYFQGNSAPDKSGLPSDRFSAERTGGSVSTLTIQRTQQEDSAVYLCASSEDSLGFYEQYFGPGTRLTVT.

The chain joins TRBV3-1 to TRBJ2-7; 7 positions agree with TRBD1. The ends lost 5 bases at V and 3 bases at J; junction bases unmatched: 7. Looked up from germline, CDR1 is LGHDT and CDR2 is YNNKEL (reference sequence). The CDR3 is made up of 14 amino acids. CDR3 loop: CASSAPGQLYEQYF. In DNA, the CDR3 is TGTGCCAGCAGCGCTCCGGGACAGCTCTACGAGCAGTACTTC.